This TCR beta chain was identified in a study of shared clonotypes between healthy human individuals. General study findings and limits: The study found lower generation probabilities in non-shared clonotypes than in those shared by all four donors.

Profiled with immunoSEQ multiplex PCR; TCRdb holds only in-frame clones, not every one. The sample lists about 1.9 million clones; roughly 93% were seen once. About this clone: The antigen is undetermined.

Positive CCR7 selection of CD45RO-negative cells yielded the naive CD8 cells, and terminally differentiated effector memory CD45RA+ cells were excluded. V lost 5 bases to trimming and J lost 7 bases, with 18 bases between them. This CDR3 contains 14 residues. In germline, CDR1 is SEHNR, CDR2 FQNEAQ (reference sequence). The specimen sequenced was naive CD8+ T cells from PBMCs. The clonotype originates from a man aged 18 to 29 in good health. Some clones in this sample may be carry-over from other donors' samples. The V call is TRBV7-9, the J call TRBJ2-7, with D perhaps TRBD2 (6 bases). As DNA, the CDR3 is TGTGCCAGCAGCCGCGACTGGGAGGCGGGGGAGCAGTACTTC. As protein: CASSRDWEAGEQYF.